This T cell receptor (beta chain) derives from a study of vaccination effects on CD4 cells after COVID-19. Overall study findings and caveats: Limitations: small convalescent group and missing early post-infection timepoints. Whether induced by infection or by vaccine, clones showed marked clonal contraction late after vaccination.

A note on this clone: The antigen is undetermined.

The CDR3 consists of 19 residues. Germline V gene data show CDR1 as MDHEN and CDR2 as SYDVKM. With V trimmed by 4 bases and J by 5 bases, 19 bases remained unmatched. TCRdb keeps only in-frame clones here, not all; method: immunoSEQ multiplex PCR. The table has about 66,000 clones, around 85% seen once. The culture ran for 10 days, and then CD4+ T cells were isolated. Participants each got two BNT162b2 or mRNA-1273 vaccine doses. None of the vaccinated had previously contracted SARS-CoV-2, and their nucleocapsid antibodies tested negative. The clonotype originates from a human donor who received a COVID-19 vaccine. The starting material was CD4+ T cells from PBMCs cultured without peptide, obtained after COVID-19 vaccination. The chain carries TRBV28 and TRBJ1-5, with TRBD1 identical over 8 bases. In DNA form, the CDR3 reads TGTGCCAGCAGTTCTAGGAGACAGGGGTATAGGACGGGAGATCAGCCCCAGCATTTT. Its translation is CASSSRRQGYRTGDQPQHF.